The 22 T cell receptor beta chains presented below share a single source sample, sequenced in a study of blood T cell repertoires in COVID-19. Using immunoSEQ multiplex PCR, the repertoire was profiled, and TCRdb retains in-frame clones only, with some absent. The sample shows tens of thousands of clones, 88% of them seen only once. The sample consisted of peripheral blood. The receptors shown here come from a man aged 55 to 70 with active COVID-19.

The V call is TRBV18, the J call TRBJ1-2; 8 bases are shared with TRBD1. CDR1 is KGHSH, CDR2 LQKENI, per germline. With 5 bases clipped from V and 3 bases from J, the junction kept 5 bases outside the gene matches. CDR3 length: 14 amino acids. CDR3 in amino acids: CASSIQGADYGYTF. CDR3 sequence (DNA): TGTGCCAGCTCAATCCAGGGGGCCGACTATGGCTACACCTTC.

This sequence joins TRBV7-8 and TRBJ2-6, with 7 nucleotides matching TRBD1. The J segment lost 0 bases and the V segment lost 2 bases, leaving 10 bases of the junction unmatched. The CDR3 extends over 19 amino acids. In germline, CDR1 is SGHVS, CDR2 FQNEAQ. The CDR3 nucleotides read TGTGCCAGCAGCTTAAGCGAGACAGGGTCTCTCTCTGGGGCCAACGTCCTGACTTTC. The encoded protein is CASSLSETGSLSGANVLTF.

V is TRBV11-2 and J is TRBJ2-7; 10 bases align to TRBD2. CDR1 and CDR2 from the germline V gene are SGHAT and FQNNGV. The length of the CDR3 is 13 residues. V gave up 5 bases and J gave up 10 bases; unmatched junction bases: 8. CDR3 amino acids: CASSGGLALGQYF. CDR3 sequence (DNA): TGTGCCAGCAGCGGGGGACTAGCGCTCGGACAGTACTTC.

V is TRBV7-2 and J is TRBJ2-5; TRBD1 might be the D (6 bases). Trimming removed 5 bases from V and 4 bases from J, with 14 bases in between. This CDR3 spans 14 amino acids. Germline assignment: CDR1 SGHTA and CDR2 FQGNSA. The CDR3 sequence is CASSPARGRETQYF. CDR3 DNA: TGTGCCAGCAGCCCGGCCAGGGGAAGAGAGACCCAGTACTTC. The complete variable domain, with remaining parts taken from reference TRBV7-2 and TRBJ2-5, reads GAGVSQSPSNKVTEKGKDVELRCDPISGHTALYWYRQSLGQGLEFLIYFQGNSAPDKSGLPSDRFSAERTGGSVSTLTIQRTQQEDSAVYLCASSPARGRETQYFGPGTRLLVL.

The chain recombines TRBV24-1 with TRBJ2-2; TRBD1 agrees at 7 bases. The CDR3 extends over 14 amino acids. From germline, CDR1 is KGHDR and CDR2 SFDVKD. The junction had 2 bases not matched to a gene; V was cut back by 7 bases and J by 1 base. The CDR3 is CATSRTGNTGELFF. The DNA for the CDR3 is TGTGCCACCAGCCGGACAGGGAACACCGGGGAGCTGTTTTTT.

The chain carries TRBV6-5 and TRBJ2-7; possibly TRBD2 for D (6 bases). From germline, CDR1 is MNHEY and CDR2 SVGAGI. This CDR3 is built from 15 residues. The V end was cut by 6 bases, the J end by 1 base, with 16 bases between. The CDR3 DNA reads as TGTGCCAGCAGCAACAAGGGAGGAAAATCCTACGAGCAGTACTTC. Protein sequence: CASSNKGGKSYEQYF.

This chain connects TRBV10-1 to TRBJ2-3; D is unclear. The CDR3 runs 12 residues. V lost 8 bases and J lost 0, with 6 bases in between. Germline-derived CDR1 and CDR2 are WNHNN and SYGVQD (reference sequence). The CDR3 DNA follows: TGCGCCAGCTCGGGTAGCACAGATACGCAGTATTTT. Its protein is CASSGSTDTQYF.

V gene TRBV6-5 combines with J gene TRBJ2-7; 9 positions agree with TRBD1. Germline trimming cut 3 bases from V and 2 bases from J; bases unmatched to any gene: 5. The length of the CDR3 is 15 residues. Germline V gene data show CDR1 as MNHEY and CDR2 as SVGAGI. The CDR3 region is CASSYSGTGTYEQYF. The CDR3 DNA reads TGTGCCAGCAGTTATTCCGGGACAGGGACCTACGAGCAGTACTTC.

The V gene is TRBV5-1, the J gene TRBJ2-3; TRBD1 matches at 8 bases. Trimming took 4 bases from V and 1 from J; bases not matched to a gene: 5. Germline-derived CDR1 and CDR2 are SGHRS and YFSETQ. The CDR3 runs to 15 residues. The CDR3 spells CASSTVQGGTDTQYF. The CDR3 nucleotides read TGCGCCAGCAGCACCGTACAGGGGGGCACAGATACGCAGTATTTT. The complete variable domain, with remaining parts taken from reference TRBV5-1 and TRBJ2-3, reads KAGVTQTPRYLIKTRGQQVTLSCSPISGHRSVSWYQQTPGQGLQFLFEYFSETQRNKGNFPGRFSGRQFSNSRSEMNVSTLELGDSALYLCASSTVQGGTDTQYFGPGTRLTVL.

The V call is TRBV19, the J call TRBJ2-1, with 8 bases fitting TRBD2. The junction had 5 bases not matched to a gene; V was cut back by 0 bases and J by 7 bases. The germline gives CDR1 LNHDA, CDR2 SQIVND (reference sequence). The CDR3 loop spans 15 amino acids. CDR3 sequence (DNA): TGTGCCAGTAGTATAGATCTAGCGGGTGATAATGAGCAGTTCTTC. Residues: CASSIDLAGDNEQFF.

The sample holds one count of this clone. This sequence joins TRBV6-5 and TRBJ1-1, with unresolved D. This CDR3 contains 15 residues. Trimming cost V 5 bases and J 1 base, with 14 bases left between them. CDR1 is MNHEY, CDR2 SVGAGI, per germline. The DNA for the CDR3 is TGTGCCAGCAGTACCCCCAGGTTAGGGAACACTGAAGCTTTCTTT. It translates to CASSTPRLGNTEAFF.

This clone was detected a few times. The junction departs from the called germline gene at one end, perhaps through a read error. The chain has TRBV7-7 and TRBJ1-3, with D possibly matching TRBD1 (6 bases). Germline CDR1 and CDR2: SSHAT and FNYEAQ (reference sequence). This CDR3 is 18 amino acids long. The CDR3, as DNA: TGTGCTAGCAGCTTAAGAAGGCTGACAGGCGGCTCTGGAAACACCATATATTTT. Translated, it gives CASSLRRLTGGSGNTIYF. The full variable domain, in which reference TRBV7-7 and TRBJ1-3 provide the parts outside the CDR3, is GAGVSQSPRYKVTKRGQDVTLRCDPISSHATLYWYQQALGQGPEFLTYFNYEAQPDKSGLPSDRFSAERPEGSISTLTIQRTEQRDSAMYRCASSLRRLTGGSGNTIYFGEGSWLTVV.

The CDR3 DNA follows: TGTGCCAGCAGTTTACATCTCCCAGGCGCTTCCGGGACAGAGCAAGAGACCCAGTACTTC. It translates to CASSLHLPGASGTEQETQYF. The V and J genes are TRBV27 and TRBJ2-5; 7 bases are a match to TRBD1. Germline CDR1 reads MNHEY; CDR2 reads SMNVEV (reference sequence). The CDR3 is made up of 20 amino acids. J lost 2 bases, V lost 2 bases, and 20 bases had no gene match.

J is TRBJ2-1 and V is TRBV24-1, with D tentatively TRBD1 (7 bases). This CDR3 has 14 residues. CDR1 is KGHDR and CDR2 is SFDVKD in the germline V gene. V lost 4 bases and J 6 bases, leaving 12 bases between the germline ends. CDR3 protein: CATSDSRGANEQFF. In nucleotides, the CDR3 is TGTGCCACCAGTGACTCCAGGGGGGCCAATGAGCAGTTCTTC.

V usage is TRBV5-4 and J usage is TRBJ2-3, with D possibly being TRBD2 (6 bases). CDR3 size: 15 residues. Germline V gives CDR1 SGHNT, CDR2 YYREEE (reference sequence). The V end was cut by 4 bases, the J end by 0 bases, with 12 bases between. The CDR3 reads CASSAGRPSTDTQYF. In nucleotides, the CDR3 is TGTGCCAGCAGCGCGGGACGGCCAAGCACAGATACGCAGTATTTT.

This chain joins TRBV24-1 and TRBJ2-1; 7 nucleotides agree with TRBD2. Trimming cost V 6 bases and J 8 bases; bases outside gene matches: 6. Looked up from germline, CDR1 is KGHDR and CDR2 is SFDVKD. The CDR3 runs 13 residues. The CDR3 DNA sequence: TGTGCCACCAGTCGGGGGGACCGCGATGAGCAGTTCTTC. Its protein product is CATSRGDRDEQFF.

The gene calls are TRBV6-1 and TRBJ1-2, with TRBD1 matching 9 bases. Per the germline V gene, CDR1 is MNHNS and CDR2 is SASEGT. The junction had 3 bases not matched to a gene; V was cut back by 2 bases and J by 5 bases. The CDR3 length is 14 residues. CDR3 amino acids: CASSEIDRGYGYTF. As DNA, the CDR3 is TGTGCCAGCAGTGAAATAGACAGGGGGTATGGCTACACCTTC.

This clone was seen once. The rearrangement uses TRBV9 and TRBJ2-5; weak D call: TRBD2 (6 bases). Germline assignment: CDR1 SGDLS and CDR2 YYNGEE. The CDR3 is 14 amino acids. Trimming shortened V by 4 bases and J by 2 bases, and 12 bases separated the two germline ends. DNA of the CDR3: TGTGCCAGCAGCCTGGGACTCCTTCAAGAGACCCAGTACTTC. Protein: CASSLGLLQETQYF.

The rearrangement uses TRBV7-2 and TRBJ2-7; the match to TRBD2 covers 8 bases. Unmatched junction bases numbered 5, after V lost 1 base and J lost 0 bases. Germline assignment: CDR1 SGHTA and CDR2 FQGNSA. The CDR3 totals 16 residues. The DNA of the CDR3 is TGTGCCAGCAGCTTAGGCCGCGGGAGGTTCTCCTACGAGCAGTACTTC. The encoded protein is CASSLGRGRFSYEQYF.

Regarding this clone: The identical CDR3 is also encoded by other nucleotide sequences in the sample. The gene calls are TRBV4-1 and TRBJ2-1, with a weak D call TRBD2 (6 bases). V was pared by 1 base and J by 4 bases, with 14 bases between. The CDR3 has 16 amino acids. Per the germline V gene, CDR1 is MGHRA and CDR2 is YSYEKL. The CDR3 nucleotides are TGCGCCAGCAGCCAAGGGCTGACTAGTGCTTACAATGAGCAGTTCTTC. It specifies CASSQGLTSAYNEQFF.

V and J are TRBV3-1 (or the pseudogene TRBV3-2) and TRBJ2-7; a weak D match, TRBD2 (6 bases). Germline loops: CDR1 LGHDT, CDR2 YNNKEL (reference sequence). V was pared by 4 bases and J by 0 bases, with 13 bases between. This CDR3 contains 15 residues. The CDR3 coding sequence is TGTGCCAGCAGCCTTTCAGGACTACACTCCTACGAGCAGTACTTC. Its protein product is CASSLSGLHSYEQYF.

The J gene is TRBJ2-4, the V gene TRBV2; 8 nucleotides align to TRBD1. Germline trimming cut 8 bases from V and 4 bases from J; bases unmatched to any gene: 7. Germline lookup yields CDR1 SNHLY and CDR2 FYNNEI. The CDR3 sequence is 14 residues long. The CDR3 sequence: CASQDDRGKNIQYF. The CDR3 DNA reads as TGTGCCAGCCAAGATGACAGGGGAAAAAACATTCAGTACTTC.